Listed here is a single T cell receptor (beta chain). This clonotype was seen a handful of times. Its antigen is unknown. Base-call qualities are not available, and no considerably larger clone is one nucleotide away. The sample is drawn from a study of human T cells and chemical hapten exposure (dated by TCRdb to the early 2020s). Study-level background: For sensitization, 2% DPC in acetone was applied to an approximately 2 cm by approximately 2 cm area of upper inner arm skin. Throughout the roughly 25-week study period, patients were also given weekly therapeutic DPC doses on the scalp. Patch testing was performed on the upper back with Finn chambers containing 0.01% DPC, and the patch tests were scored after 6 days according to International Contact Dermatitis Research Group standards. For TCR sequencing, blood came from 25 to 35 alopecia patients at anywhere from one to four time points (pre-sensitization, 2, 6 and 24 weeks). Peripheral blood TCR repertoire changes were tracked in vivo in alopecia patients during primary and secondary sensitization to the hapten diphenylcyclopropenone (DPC). The mostly female patient cohort included alopecia areata with under or over 50% scalp involvement, alopecia totalis and alopecia universalis. Libraries were pooled for sequencing, and per-sample TCR yields varied mainly because of small differences in library volumes within the pool. Blood was sampled from patients pre-sensitization (week 0) and at 2, 6 and about 24 weeks after DPC sensitization.

The CDR3 contains 12 residues, cysteine and phenylalanine counted. Only the CDR3 DNA is retained, 36 bases long and in frame from the first base. Trimming takes 4 bases from V and 5 bases from J, and the germline ends sit 8 bases apart. Libraries were constructed by RACE. Instrument on record: NextSeq 500. During library preparation, unique molecular identifiers were attached to individual cDNA molecules so that TCRs could be counted in a quantitative, reproducible way. Each blood RNA sample was used to sequence both TCR alpha and TCR beta chains. On the authors' methods: A median of approximately 96,000 TCRs per sample was observed, with a range of 23,224 to 690,600. V, J and CDR3 annotation of the TCR reads was performed with the Decombinator software suite. For the PS versus PT1 abundance plots, all samples were subsampled to the same number of TCRs (28,000). TCRs were defined as expanded if absent before sensitization and observed at least eight times at the 2-week time point. The raw public data were reprocessed by TCRdb itself: fastp quality trimming at Q25, MiXCR clonotype calling, in-frame beta chains only. Under each unique CDR3 protein, matching rows form one entry showing the most common genes and DNA. These V and J calls derive from TCRdb rather than the authors' analysis. In all, the sample holds under 400,000 distinct CDR3 sequences, and roughly 5% of those were seen once. Around 2.6% of the sample is taken by the ten largest.

Sample time point, as interpreted from the label and publication: pre-sensitization, week 0. The sample's treatment or condition label is to be understood as: therapeutic diphenylcyclopropenone sensitization with weekly scalp DPC. At each patch-test visit, blood was drawn before the patch test was applied. To be eligible, patients had to be aged 18 to 70, diagnosed with alopecia and judged suitable for DPC therapy, while pregnant patients were excluded. Total RNA was extracted from unfractionated whole blood collected in Tempus Blood RNA tubes. Here is what the overall study found, with its caveats: All patients had alopecia, a presumed autoimmune disease, so their immune response might differ from that of healthy individuals. Patch test score was positively correlated with the number of PT1 expanded TCRs, with significance at thresholds 8, 16 and 32 but not at 4. Repeated subsampling changed both the strength of the expansion versus patch-test correlation and the threshold at which the correlation became significant. DPC sensitization did not change how many TCRs were above 1 in 1000 frequency, and no evidence was found of alterations in global repertoire structure. Compared with pre-sensitization or healthy control sets, expanded TCRs formed significantly more large CDR3 similarity clusters, which is consistent with antigen-driven responses.

This sequence was found in a woman between 50 and 59 years old with alopecia areata. Some clones in this sample may be carry-over from other donors' samples. The material sequenced was whole blood, taken in connection with sensitization to the hapten diphenylcyclopropenone (DPC). The receptor chain draws on TRBV12-3 or TRBV12-4 and TRBJ1-1; there is no confident call for the D gene. CDR3 region: CASSWGTTEAFF. The nucleotides are TGTGCCAGCAGTTGGGGTACGACTGAAGCTTTCTTT.